This T cell receptor (beta chain) was identified during a study of T cells in Graves' hyperthyroidism and ophthalmopathy. This clonotype was picked up many times. Researchers took RNA transcripts and amplified the TCR beta CDR3 regions from them. The TCR CDR3 was amplified in a first-round RT-PCR using the HTBI primer set. TCRdb fed the multiplex PCR reads into MiXCR, producing one record per CDR3 protein. The table lists a few hundred thousand distinct CDR3 sequences, approximately 15% of them singletons. V lost 0 bases, J lost 8 bases, and 13 bases lay in between. There are 15 residues in the CDR3. Germline assignment: CDR1 LGHNA and CDR2 YNFKEQ.

The genes are TRBV4-2 and TRBJ1-4, with D unresolved. The sequenced sample was blood. The source of this sequence is a woman in her thirties with Graves' hyperthyroidism. The CDR3 DNA is TGTGCCAGCAGCCAAGATCCAAGCGGGAGCGAAAAACTGTTTTTT. It codes for CASSQDPSGSEKLFF.